The 18 T cell receptor beta chains in this list originate from one sample, sequenced in a study of CD8 T cells in ankylosing spondylitis. TCRdb reprocessed the 5' RACE reads via MiXCR and lists one record per CDR3 protein. The sample yields 100,000 to 150,000 distinct CDR3 sequences, roughly 8.8% seen once. Material: blood, either unsorted or a sorted T cell fraction (not recorded which). The receptors originated from a male donor with ankylosing spondylitis or in good health (not recorded which).

The chain's CDR3 is CASRRDRSEQYF. The CDR3 DNA sequence: TGTGCCAGCAGGAGAGACAGATCCGAGCAGTACTTC. The chain joins TRBV2 to TRBJ2-7; D is perhaps TRBD1 (5 bases). There are 12 residues in the CDR3. V lost 6 bases and J lost 6, with 12 bases in between. The germline V gene encodes CDR1 SNHLY and CDR2 FYNNEI.

This clonotype has ten or more counts. The rearrangement uses TRBV7-2 and TRBJ2-3; D call uncertain. Looked up from germline, CDR1 is SGHTA and CDR2 is FQGNSA. V was trimmed by 5 bases and J by 2 bases, leaving 14 bases between them. There are 15 residues in the CDR3. This chain's CDR3 is CASSRNSGITDTQYF. CDR3 DNA sequence: TGTGCCAGCAGCCGAAATAGTGGGATCACAGATACGCAGTATTTT. Looking up the rest from reference TRBV7-2 and TRBJ2-3 gives the full variable domain: GAGVSQSPSNKVTEKGKDVELRCDPISGHTALYWYRQSLGQGLEFLIYFQGNSAPDKSGLPSDRFSAERTGGSVSTLTIQRTQQEDSAVYLCASSRNSGITDTQYFGPGTRLTVL.

This clonotype has a count of ten or more. This chain uses TRBV20-1 with TRBJ2-7, with TRBD1 matching 7 bases. This CDR3 has 17 residues. Germline V gene sequence: CDR1 DFQATT, CDR2 SNEGSKA (reference sequence). J gave up 3 bases and V 1 base, and 15 bases lay outside the gene matches. This CDR3 is CSARAKRGQGVYYEQYF. CDR3 nucleotide sequence: TGCAGTGCTAGAGCTAAGAGGGGGCAGGGGGTTTACTACGAGCAGTACTTC.

This clonotype was observed at least ten times. This sequence joins TRBV15 and TRBJ2-2; TRBD2 might be the D (5 bases). CDR3 length: 18 amino acids. V was shortened by 0 bases and J by 2 bases, with 16 bases between the two germline ends. Germline lookup yields CDR1 LNHNV and CDR2 YYDKDF (reference sequence). The CDR3 sequence is CATSRDEGYGQNTGELFF. The CDR3 DNA follows: TGTGCCACCAGCAGAGATGAGGGATACGGTCAAAACACCGGGGAGCTGTTTTTT. The entire variable domain, with the rest obtained from reference TRBV15 and TRBJ2-2, is as follows: DAMVIQNPRYQVTQFGKPVTLSCSQTLNHNVMYWYQQKSSQAPKLLFHYYDKDFNNEADTPDNFQSRRPNTSFCFLDIRSPGLGDTAMYLCATSRDEGYGQNTGELFFGEGSRLTVL.

The gene calls are TRBV5-1 and TRBJ2-7; D ambiguous. The CDR3 has 14 amino acids. Trimming shortened V by 0 bases and J by 2 bases, and 9 bases separated the two germline ends. CDR1 and CDR2 (germline): SGHRS, YFSETQ. The CDR3: CASSLVLGAYEQYF. The CDR3, as DNA: TGCGCCAGCAGCTTGGTGCTAGGCGCCTACGAGCAGTACTTC.

There are many counts of this clonotype. The gene calls are TRBV5-1 and TRBJ1-1; D gene unclear. CDR1 SGHRS and CDR2 YFSETQ come from the germline V gene. The V and J ends lost 0 bases and 5 bases respectively, with 14 bases between them. This CDR3 is 15 amino acids long. The CDR3 region is CASSLEFLGKTEAFF. DNA of the CDR3: TGCGCCAGCAGCTTGGAATTCTTGGGGAAGACTGAAGCTTTCTTT. Drawing the rest from reference TRBV5-1 and TRBJ1-1, the complete variable domain is KAGVTQTPRYLIKTRGQQVTLSCSPISGHRSVSWYQQTPGQGLQFLFEYFSETQRNKGNFPGRFSGRQFSNSRSEMNVSTLELGDSALYLCASSLEFLGKTEAFFGQGTRLTVV.

This clonotype showed up just a few times. The chain is built from TRBV6-2 or TRBV6-3 and TRBJ2-6; weak D call: TRBD1 (6 bases). The CDR3 runs 16 residues. V was clipped by 7 bases and J by 0 bases, with 13 bases between them. Germline CDR1 is MNHEY and CDR2 is SVGEGT. The CDR3 DNA sequence: TGTGCCAGCAATCCGGGACAAAGCTCTGGGGCCAACGTCCTGACTTTC. Amino acid sequence: CASNPGQSSGANVLTF.

This clonotype was observed many times. The CDR3 DNA sequence: TGTGCCAGCAGACCTGGCGGGGAGAACACCGGGGAGCTGTTTTTT. As protein: CASRPGGENTGELFF. V gene TRBV25-1 combines with J gene TRBJ2-2, with D perhaps matching TRBD2 (6 bases). The CDR3 runs 15 residues. Germline CDR1 MGHDK, CDR2 SYGVNS. The ends were cut back, 6 bases at V and 1 base at J, with 12 bases in the middle. The whole variable domain, filled in from reference TRBV25-1 and TRBJ2-2, reads EADIYQTPRYLVIGTGKKITLECSQTMGHDKMYWYQQDPGMELHLIHYSYGVNSTEKGDLSSESTVSRIRTEHFPLTLESARPSHTSQYLCASRPGGENTGELFFGEGSRLTVL.

This clonotype occurred many times. The chain uses TRBV10-3 and TRBJ1-2; TRBD1 is a possible D gene (6 bases). The CDR3 consists of 14 residues. V was cut by 3 bases and J by 7 bases, with 15 bases left in between. CDR1 ENHRY and CDR2 SYGVKD come from the germline V gene. As DNA, the CDR3 is TGTGCCATCAGTGACCAGGGGTCATGGGGTGGCTACACCTTC. It yields the protein CAISDQGSWGGYTF.

The rearrangement joins TRBV6-1 to TRBJ2-5; no clear D gene. The CDR3 runs 16 residues. The V and J ends lost 5 bases and 0 bases respectively, with 16 bases between them. CDR1 and CDR2 (germline): MNHNS, SASEGT. The CDR3 DNA reads as TGTGCCAGCAGTCCCGCGAAGTATAGTGACCAAGAGACCCAGTACTTC. It is translated as CASSPAKYSDQETQYF.

This clonotype has a count of ten or more. Its ends do not fully match the called genes, so a read error is possible. This chain joins TRBV2 and TRBJ1-2, with D uncertain. CDR3 length: 12 amino acids. Germline CDR1 is SNHLY and CDR2 is FYNNEI. DNA for the CDR3: TGTGCCAGCAGGGAAGTAAGCTATGGCTACACCTTC. Its translation is CASREVSYGYTF.

Points on this clonotype: A much larger clonotype is one base distant, so this may be a read error. The V and J genes are TRBV14 and TRBJ2-1; TRBD2 is a possible D gene (6 bases). The germline V and J ends were trimmed by 4 bases and 3 bases, with 16 bases remaining between them. Looked up from germline, CDR1 is SGHDN and CDR2 is FVKESK. The CDR3 runs 16 residues. CDR3 sequence reads: CASSPPTSRVYNEQFF. The CDR3 DNA reads as TGTGCCAGCAGCCCCCCCACTAGCCGAGTCTACAATGAGCAGTTCTTC.

This clonotype was picked up a small number of times. This chain links TRBV6-1 with TRBJ2-3; no clear D gene. The CDR3 spans 14 residues. The germline V gene has CDR1 MNHNS and CDR2 SASEGT. Trimming shortened V by 7 bases and J by 6 bases, and 17 bases separated the two germline ends. Written as DNA, the CDR3 is TGTGCCAGCACCCTCGACACTTCCAGGGATACGCAGTATTTT. This codes for CASTLDTSRDTQYF.

This clonotype was counted between two and nine times. This chain connects TRBV5-6 to TRBJ2-1; possibly TRBD1 for D (6 bases). The ends were cut back, 4 bases at V and 2 bases at J, with 16 bases in the middle. The CDR3 totals 16 residues. The germline CDR1 and CDR2 sequences are SGHDT and YYEEEE. CDR3 amino acids: CASSILQGFPYNEQFF. The DNA of the CDR3 is TGTGCCAGCAGCATACTACAGGGTTTCCCCTACAATGAGCAGTTCTTC.

This clonotype appeared many times. This chain joins TRBV12-3 or TRBV12-4 and TRBJ1-3; 8 nucleotides line up with TRBD1. Trimming cost V 6 bases and J 0 bases; bases outside gene matches: 1. This CDR3 spans 14 amino acids. The CDR3 DNA follows: TGTGCCAGCAGGACAGGGGCCTCTGGAAACACCATATATTTT. Translation: CASRTGASGNTIYF.

The chain carries TRBV11-2 and TRBJ2-7, with D tentatively TRBD2 (5 bases). V lost 5 bases and J lost 4, with 6 bases in between. CDR1 is SGHAT, CDR2 FQNNGV, per germline. The CDR3 has 11 amino acids. CDR3 amino acids: CASSQRYEQYF. CDR3 nucleotides: TGTGCCAGCAGCCAGCGGTACGAGCAGTACTTC.

This clonotype was detected ten times or more. The chain links TRBV6-5 to TRBJ2-1; 10 bases map to TRBD2. V was pared by 4 bases and J by 7 bases, with 7 bases of the junction left unmatched. The CDR3 sequence is 15 residues long. Germline V lookup: CDR1 MNHEY, CDR2 SVGAGI. This chain's CDR3 is CASSSLAGVKNEQFF. In DNA, the CDR3 is TGTGCCAGCAGTTCTCTAGCGGGAGTGAAGAATGAGCAGTTCTTC.

This chain uses TRBV20-1 with TRBJ2-5; 9 bases are a match to TRBD2. V lost 2 bases, J lost 2 bases, and 12 bases stayed unmatched. The germline CDR1 and CDR2 sequences are DFQATT and SNEGSKA (reference sequence). The CDR3 contains 17 residues. Here the CDR3 reads CSARHALLAGAQETQYF. As DNA, the CDR3 is TGCAGTGCTAGACACGCCTTGTTAGCGGGAGCGCAAGAGACCCAGTACTTC.